This TCR beta chain was sequenced in a study of beta chain features in type 1 diabetes. The overall study: Regarding age, gender and cell yields, patients proved similar to healthy donors. General study results and limits: In comparison with healthy donors, patients had naive, central memory and Treg TCRB repertoires that appeared more similar.

Isolated RNA was reverse transcribed in full, so expressed TCRB transcripts were sequenced. Assay used: immunoSEQ multiplex PCR; TCRdb lists only in-frame clones, some missing. Counted here are about 300,000 clones, about 8% occurring once; the ten biggest clones make up approximately 1%. Germline trimming cut 5 bases from V and 6 bases from J; bases unmatched to any gene: 6. CDR1 SGHAT and CDR2 FQNNGV come from the germline V gene. CDR3 length: 15 amino acids. This clone was observed many times. Its specificity is unknown. Sequenced: central memory CD4+ T cells from blood. The chain uses TRBV11-2 and TRBJ2-2; 10 nucleotides match TRBD1. The origin of this receptor is a woman younger than 30 in good health. CDR3 DNA: TGTGCCAGCAGCGAGACAGGGGGCGCCCCCGGGGAGCTGTTTTTT. It specifies CASSETGGAPGELFF.